A selection of T cell receptor beta chains follows, all from one sample in a study of immune cell composition in non-small cell lung cancer. Some clones are missing from TCRdb's copy, which holds only in-frame ones; the method was immunoSEQ multiplex PCR. The sample consists of roughly 4,000 clones, around three quarters of them appearing once. Input material: lung tumor tissue. The receptor set was obtained from a human donor with non-small cell lung cancer. The CDR3 runs from the conserved cysteine through the conserved F or W. A D gene is named only where the DNA matches it firmly. The listing skips clone size in some rows; elsewhere it reads once, few, many or a size class.

>TRBV7-9|TRBJ2-7|-|-
TGTGCCAGCAGCTTATCCTCCCTCGAGCAGTACTTC
CASSLSSLEQYF
>TRBV29-1|TRBJ2-7|-|-
TGCAGCGTTATAGAATACTCCTACGAGCAGTACTTC
CSVIEYSYEQYF
>TRBV20-1|TRBJ1-2|few|TRBD1
TGCAGTGCCTGGACAGGGAGCGACTACACCTTC
CSAWTGSDYTF
>TRBV5-1|TRBJ1-2|-|-
TGCGCCAGCAGCTTGCGGACGAGGGGCACTAATGGCTACACCTTC
CASSLRTRGTNGYTF
>TRBV7-3|TRBJ2-2|-|-
TGTGCCAGCAGCCCGGCCCTGAACACCGGGGAGCTGTTTTTT
CASSPALNTGELFF
>TRBV4-2|TRBJ2-5|-|-
TGTGCCAGCAGCCAGACACAGGGAGGGGACCAAGAGACCCAGTACTTC
CASSQTQGGDQETQYF
>TRBV29-1|TRBJ2-1|-|-
TGCAGCTTTTCCCACGGTGAGCAGTTCTTC
CSFSHGEQFF
>TRBV9|TRBJ2-1|few|TRBD1
TGTGCCAGCAGCGTAGGACAGGGAAGGGGCAATGAGCAGTTCTTC
CASSVGQGRGNEQFF
>TRBV10-3|TRBJ2-7|-|TRBD1
TGTGCCATCAGTGAGAGGGGACAGAACTACGAGCAGTACTTC
CAISERGQNYEQYF
>TRBV4-2|TRBJ2-7|-|-
TGTGCCAGCAGCCAAGAAAGGGGCCGTGACGGCTACGAGCAGTACTTC
CASSQERGRDGYEQYF
>TRBV9|TRBJ2-3|-|-
TGTGCCAGCAGCGTAGGACGACGCACAGATACGCAGTATTTT
CASSVGRRTDTQYF
>TRBV2|TRBJ2-7|-|-
TGTGCCAGCAGCCCCAGGGTGTTCAACGAGCAGTACTTC
CASSPRVFNEQYF
>TRBV28|TRBJ2-3|-|-
TGTGCCAGCAGTTTAAACCAGGGCGTTCTTTTTACGCAGTATTTT
CASSLNQGVLFTQYF
>TRBV7-2|TRBJ1-3|few|-
TGTGCCAGCAGCTTAGGTCGTGGAAACACCATATATTTT
CASSLGRGNTIYF
>TRBV6-5|TRBJ1-6|-|-
TGTGCCAGCAAATACAGGGCAGGGTATAATTCACCCCTCCACTTT
CASKYRAGYNSPLHF
>TRBV18|TRBJ2-6|-|TRBD1
TGTGCCAGCTCACTCACCGGGACAGGGGACTCTGGGGCCAACGTCCTGACTTTC
CASSLTGTGDSGANVLTF
>TRBV27|TRBJ2-4|-|TRBD1
TGTGCCAGCAGGATTACAGGGGTGCAAAACATTCAGTACTTC
CASRITGVQNIQYF
>TRBV20-1|TRBJ2-1|-|-
TGCACCGGGCAGGGGGGGAATGAGCAGTTCTTC
CTGQGGNEQFF
>TRBV5-6|TRBJ2-7|-|-
TGTGCCAGCAGCTTGGATGCAGCCTACGAGCAGTACTTC
CASSLDAAYEQYF
>TRBV27|TRBJ2-2|-|-
TGTGCCAGCAGCAACTCATGGGGAAACGGGGAGCTGTTTTTT
CASSNSWGNGELFF
>TRBV13|TRBJ2-3|once|-
TGTGCCAGCAGCCAACGGCAGGGTGTGTTTTTAGATACGCAGTATTTT
CASSQRQGVFLDTQYF
>TRBV27|TRBJ2-1|once|-
TGTGCCAGCAGTTCCCACCCTGACAGGAAAAATGAGCAGTTCTTC
CASSSHPDRKNEQFF
>TRBV27|TRBJ1-2|-|TRBD1
TGTGCCAGCAGTTTGGGCAGGACAGGCGTTTATGGCTACACCTTC
CASSLGRTGVYGYTF
>TRBV7-9|TRBJ2-7|-|-
TGTGCCAGCAGCCTACCAGCGGACTCCTACGAGCAGTACTTC
CASSLPADSYEQYF
>TRBV5-4|TRBJ2-7|-|-
TGTGCCAGCAGCTTGGCAAGGAACGCCTACGAGCAGTACTTC
CASSLARNAYEQYF
>TRBV27|TRBJ1-2|-|TRBD1
TGTGCCAGCAGTTCCCTTACAGGGGGCCAGGGCTATGGCTACACCTTC
CASSSLTGGQGYGYTF
>TRBV18|TRBJ1-4|-|-
TGTGCCAGCTCACCAAATTCGGACCACTGGCCGGAAAAACTGTTTTTT
CASSPNSDHWPEKLFF
>TRBV5-1|TRBJ2-7|-|TRBD2
TGCGCCAGCAGCTCTAGCGGGGGGTTAGAGCAGTACTTC
CASSSSGGLEQYF
>TRBV19|TRBJ2-7|-|TRBD1
TGTGCCAGTAGTATAACGACAGGGTGGGTCTACGAGCAGTACTTC
CASSITTGWVYEQYF
>TRBV11-2|TRBJ2-1|-|-
TGTGCCAGCAGCTTAGCCCCGTCTACGTACAATGAGCAGTTCTTC
CASSLAPSTYNEQFF
>TRBV4-1|TRBJ2-7|-|-
TGCGCCAGCAGCCAACTACCGAGCGGCGAGCAGTACTTC
CASSQLPSGEQYF
>TRBV19|TRBJ1-5|-|-
TGTGCCAGTAGTATTGGGGTCCGTCTTAGCAATCAGCCCCAGCATTTT
CASSIGVRLSNQPQHF
>TRBV7-8|TRBJ2-2|-|-
TGTGCCAGCAGCCCCCTGACACTCGCGAACACCGGGGAGCTGTTTTTT
CASSPLTLANTGELFF
>TRBV14|TRBJ1-1|-|-
TGTGCCAGCAGCCAAGCGGGAAGGGGGAATGAAGCTTTCTTT
CASSQAGRGNEAFF
>TRBV28|TRBJ2-7|-|TRBD1
TGTGCCAGCAGTTTAACAGGGGGCTACGAGCAGTACTTC
CASSLTGGYEQYF
>TRBV6-5|TRBJ2-7|-|-
TGTGCCAGCAGTTACTCCCTAACCTACGAGCAGTACTTC
CASSYSLTYEQYF
>TRBV13|TRBJ2-7|-|-
TGTGCCAGCAGCTTATCCGAGGGGCTGGAATACTACGAGCAGTACTTC
CASSLSEGLEYYEQYF
>TRBV7-9|TRBJ2-3|-|-
TGTGCCAGCAGGCGAGGTCGGACAGAACCAGATACGCAGTATTTT
CASRRGRTEPDTQYF
>TRBV5-1|TRBJ2-7|-|TRBD1
TGCGCCAGCAGCCCCTCCCTCGGACAGGGGCAATACGAGCAGTACTTC
CASSPSLGQGQYEQYF
>TRBV27|TRBJ2-3|-|-
TGTGCCAGCAGTTTAGTTTGGGAGAGGGGCACAGATACGCAGTATTTT
CASSLVWERGTDTQYF
>TRBV2|TRBJ1-6|few|-
TGTGCCAGCGCGGACGGGAGTTCCTATAATTCACCCCTCCACTTT
CASADGSSYNSPLHF
>TRBV14|TRBJ2-3|-|-
TGTGCCAGCAGCCAAGGACTAGCAGATACGCAGTATTTT
CASSQGLADTQYF
>TRBV19|TRBJ1-1|-|-
TGTGCCAGTAGAAGGGGCAGCCAAGTCAACACTGAAGCTTTCTTT
CASRRGSQVNTEAFF
>TRBV7-9|TRBJ1-1|few|-
TGTGCCAGCAGCTTAGCGGTCGGCTTGAACACTGAAGCTTTCTTT
CASSLAVGLNTEAFF
>TRBV7-2|TRBJ2-7|-|-
TGTGCCAGCAGCTTAGTAGTGTTCCACGAGCAGTACTTC
CASSLVVFHEQYF